This is a list of T cell receptor beta chains from one sample in a study of response to subunit inactivated influenza vaccine. From the RT-PCR reads, TCRdb called clonotypes with MiXCR, one entry per CDR3 protein. The sample shows 600,000 to 700,000 distinct CDR3 sequences, 14% of them seen only once. Sequenced here: PBMCs from blood, sampled 14 to 15 days before vaccination. The receptors were sampled from a middle-aged man who received an inactivated influenza vaccine. Each CDR3 is given with its conserved first and last residue. The D gene is left open where the match is weak. Clone size appears in some rows only: once, few, many, or a class for an expanded clone.

V	D	size	J	DNA	CDR3
TRBV4-3	.	.	TRBJ2-7	TGCGCCAGCAGCCAAGACGCAGGGTCCTACGAGCAGTACTTC	CASSQDAGSYEQYF
TRBV5-1	.	.	TRBJ1-1	TGCGCCAGCAGTGGTGGAAAGAACACTGAAGCTTTCTTT	CASSGGKNTEAFF
TRBV12-3/TRBV12-4	.	.	TRBJ2-7	TGTGCCAGCGGATCCGGGACGGGGAGCTCCTACGAGCAGTACTTC	CASGSGTGSSYEQYF
TRBV6-2/TRBV6-3	.	.	TRBJ2-2	TGTGCCAGCAGTTACTCGAAACCGTCCGGGGAGCTGTTTTTT	CASSYSKPSGELFF
TRBV10-3	TRBD2	few	TRBJ2-7	TGTGCCATCAGTGGGAACTATGGCGGGGGGTCCTACGAGCAGTACTTC	CAISGNYGGGSYEQYF
TRBV20-1	.	few	TRBJ2-7	TGCAGTGCTAGAGTAAGCTATCTGAACGAGCAGTACTTC	CSARVSYLNEQYF
TRBV6-5	.	few	TRBJ2-1	TGTGCCAGCAGTTACTCGAAGGTGGCGCCCTACAATGAGCAGTTCTTC	CASSYSKVAPYNEQFF
TRBV7-9	TRBD2	many	TRBJ2-5	TGTGCCAGCAGCTTAGCGACTAGCGGGGGGTACCAAGAGACCCAGTACTTC	CASSLATSGGYQETQYF
TRBV20-1	TRBD1	few	TRBJ1-4	TGCAGTGCTCCTCGGGACAGGGGGAATGAAAAACTGTTTTTT	CSAPRDRGNEKLFF
TRBV7-2	TRBD1	.	TRBJ1-2	TGTGCCAGCAGCTTAAGTCTTGGGACAGGGACCTATGGCTACACCTTC	CASSLSLGTGTYGYTF
TRBV5-4	.	.	TRBJ2-3	TGTGCCAGCAGCCGGGAGGCGGGGGCCGCAGATACGCAGTATTTT	CASSREAGAADTQYF
TRBV12-3/TRBV12-4	TRBD2	many	TRBJ2-1	TGTGCCAGCACCCGACTAGCGGGAGCGGGGCCGAATGAGCAGTTCTTC	CASTRLAGAGPNEQFF
TRBV9	TRBD1	.	TRBJ1-3	TGTGCCAGCAGCCCGAGGACAGGGTTAAGCTCTGGAAACACCATATATTTT	CASSPRTGLSSGNTIYF
TRBV25-1	TRBD2	few	TRBJ2-3	TGTGCCAGCAGTGGACTGACTAGCGGGGGCACAGATACGCAGTATTTT	CASSGLTSGGTDTQYF
TRBV13	.	.	TRBJ2-7	TGTGCCAGCAGCTTAGGGAGGGGCTACGGCTACGAGCAGTACTTC	CASSLGRGYGYEQYF
TRBV11-3	.	many	TRBJ2-7	TGTGCCAGCAGCAAAGATGGAGACGAGCAGTACTTC	CASSKDGDEQYF
TRBV6-5	TRBD1	few	TRBJ1-2	TGTGCCAGCAGTTATGAGGGCGGCAGGGGGTATGGCTACACCTTC	CASSYEGGRGYGYTF
TRBV18	TRBD1	.	TRBJ1-1	TGTGCCAGCTCATCTAGTCCGGGACAGGGGAGGGGTGAAGCTTTCTTT	CASSSSPGQGRGEAFF
TRBV12-3/TRBV12-4	.	many	TRBJ2-2	TGTGCCAGCAGCCTTACAGGGCAGGCCGGGGAGCTGTTTTTT	CASSLTGQAGELFF
TRBV3-1	TRBD1	.	TRBJ2-3	TGTGCCAGCAGCCAAAGGACAGGGGGTCTAAAGTTT	CASSQRTGGLKF
TRBV6-5	TRBD2	.	TRBJ2-5	TGTGCCAGCAGTCACGGGGGGTCACAAGAGACCCAGTACTTC	CASSHGGSQETQYF
TRBV5-1	.	many	TRBJ1-1	TGCGCCAGCAGTTCGACGGGGAACACTGAAGCTTTCTTT	CASSSTGNTEAFF
TRBV14	.	few	TRBJ2-5	TGTGCCAGCAGCCAAGACCCAGAGGAGACCCAGTACTTC	CASSQDPEETQYF
TRBV15	.	few	TRBJ2-5	TGTGCCACCAGCAGAGATTTAGCGAGGGAGACCCAGTACTTC	CATSRDLARETQYF
TRBV5-1	TRBD2	many	TRBJ2-1	TGCGCCAGCAGCTCGGGAGGGATCCCGAATGAGCAGTTCTTC	CASSSGGIPNEQFF
TRBV20-1	TRBD2	.	TRBJ2-7	TGCAGTGCCTTAGGACTAGCGGGAGGTCCGAGCTCCTACGAGCAGTACTTC	CSALGLAGGPSSYEQYF
TRBV5-1	.	.	TRBJ2-3	TGCGCCAGCCAGCAAGGGGAATGGGGCACAGATACGCAGTATTTT	CASQQGEWGTDTQYF
TRBV7-6	.	.	TRBJ2-1	TGTGCCAGCAGCTTAGGTCGGGAGTCCTACAATGAGCAGTTCTTC	CASSLGRESYNEQFF
TRBV29-1	TRBD2	many	TRBJ2-1	TGCAGCGTTGCTAGCGGGAGGATGAATGAGCAGTTCTTC	CSVASGRMNEQFF
TRBV7-2	TRBD2	few	TRBJ2-3	TGTGCCAGCAGCTTGTCCGGGACTAGCTCCTTGGTAGATACGCAGTATTTT	CASSLSGTSSLVDTQYF
TRBV3-1	TRBD2	.	TRBJ2-6	TGTGCCAGCAGCCAAGGGTCTAGCGGGACTGGGGCCAACGTCCTGACTTTC	CASSQGSSGTGANVLTF
TRBV15	.	many	TRBJ1-2	TGTGCCACCAGCAGAGATTTAGGCCCAGGGGACTATGGCTACACCTTC	CATSRDLGPGDYGYTF
TRBV12-3/TRBV12-4	.	few	TRBJ1-2	TGTGCCAGCAGTTTAACCCCCCCGCTATATGGCTACACCTTC	CASSLTPPLYGYTF
TRBV20-1	.	.	TRBJ2-4	TGCAGTGCTCGACCCATTTCAGGGACCAAAAACATTCAGTACTTC	CSARPISGTKNIQYF
TRBV29-1	.	.	TRBJ1-1	TGCAGCGTTGATGGGGGCTATTGGGGCGCTGAAGCTTTCTTT	CSVDGGYWGAEAFF
TRBV12-3/TRBV12-4	.	.	TRBJ2-3	TGTGCCAGCAGCCGCGCTCCCGATACGCAGTATTTT	CASSRAPDTQYF
TRBV6-5	TRBD2	few	TRBJ2-3	TGTGCCAGCAGTTACTCGACGGGGGGGGGCTTAGATACGCAGTATTTT	CASSYSTGGGLDTQYF
TRBV20-1	.	once	TRBJ2-5	TGCAGTGCAAGTCGTAGTTCGGGGGCGACCCAGTACTTC	CSASRSSGATQYF
TRBV19	TRBD1	.	TRBJ1-1	TGTGCCAGTATCGACAGGGTTAACACTGAAGCTTTCTTT	CASIDRVNTEAFF
TRBV20-1	TRBD1	few	TRBJ1-1	TGCAGTGCAAGACCCCCGACAGGGTATGTCACTGAAGCTTTCTTT	CSARPPTGYVTEAFF
TRBV28	.	few	TRBJ1-1	TGTGCCAGCAGTCCCCAGGACAGAATGAACACTGAAGCTTTCTTT	CASSPQDRMNTEAFF
TRBV11-3	.	.	TRBJ2-1	TGTGCCAGCAGCCTCCTGGGGGGTTACAATGAGCAGTTCTTC	CASSLLGGYNEQFF
TRBV6-1	.	few	TRBJ2-3	TGTGCCAGCCTGGACAGCTTAGGAGATACGCAGTATTTT	CASLDSLGDTQYF
TRBV5-6	TRBD2	few	TRBJ2-7	TGTGCCAGCAGCTCAACTAGCGACGAGCAGTACTTC	CASSSTSDEQYF
TRBV4-1	.	few	TRBJ1-2	TGCGCCAGCAGCCAATTAATCAGAAAGGACTATGGCTACACCTTC	CASSQLIRKDYGYTF
TRBV29-1	.	few	TRBJ2-7	TGCAGCGCCGCCCAGGATTGGGAGCAGTACTTC	CSAAQDWEQYF
TRBV5-1	TRBD2	few	TRBJ2-1	TGCGCCAGCAGCCATGGGAGGACTAGCGGAAAGAATGAGCAGTTCTTC	CASSHGRTSGKNEQFF
TRBV28	.	many	TRBJ2-1	TGTGCCAGCAGCTCGGACACGATGTCCTACAATGAGCAGTTCTTC	CASSSDTMSYNEQFF
TRBV10-3	.	few	TRBJ1-1	TGTGCCATCAGCCGGGACGGAATTAACACTGAAGCTTTCTTT	CAISRDGINTEAFF
TRBV5-6	TRBD1	many	TRBJ1-2	TGTGCCAGCAGCTGGGGACAGGCCAATTATGGCTACACCTTC	CASSWGQANYGYTF
TRBV10-3	.	few	TRBJ2-7	TGTGCCATCAGTGATGTGAGGGACCCCCCTAAACAGTACTTC	CAISDVRDPPKQYF
TRBV24-1	.	few	TRBJ2-2	TGTGCCACCAGTGATACCAGGGGTACCGGGGAGCTGTTTTTT	CATSDTRGTGELFF
TRBV20-1	.	few	TRBJ2-5	TGCAGTGCTAGTAGTACAGCCCAAGAGACCCAGTACTTC	CSASSTAQETQYF
TRBV15	TRBD2	many	TRBJ2-3	TGTGCCACCAGCAGAGATCCTGGCGGGGGGGCCCGCCGGGGGGATACGCAGTATTTT	CATSRDPGGGARRGDTQYF
TRBV5-1	TRBD2	many	TRBJ2-3	TGCGCCAGCAGCTTGATGCAGACAGGCCGGGGGGGCCGAGATACGCAGTATTTT	CASSLMQTGRGGRDTQYF